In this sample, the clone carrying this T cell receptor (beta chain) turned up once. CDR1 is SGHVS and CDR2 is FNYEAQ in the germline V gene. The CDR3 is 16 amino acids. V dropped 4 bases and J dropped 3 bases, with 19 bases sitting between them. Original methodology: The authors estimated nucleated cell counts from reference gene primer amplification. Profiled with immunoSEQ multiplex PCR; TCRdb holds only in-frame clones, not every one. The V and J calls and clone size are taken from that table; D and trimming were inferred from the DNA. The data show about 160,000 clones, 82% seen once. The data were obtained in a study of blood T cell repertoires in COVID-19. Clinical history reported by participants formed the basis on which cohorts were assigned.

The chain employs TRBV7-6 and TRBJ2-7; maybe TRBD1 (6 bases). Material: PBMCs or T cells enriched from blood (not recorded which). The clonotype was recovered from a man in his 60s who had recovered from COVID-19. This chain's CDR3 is CASSSYPRGRNYEQYF. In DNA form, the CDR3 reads TGTGCCAGCAGCTCCTACCCCAGGGGCAGAAACTACGAGCAGTACTTC.